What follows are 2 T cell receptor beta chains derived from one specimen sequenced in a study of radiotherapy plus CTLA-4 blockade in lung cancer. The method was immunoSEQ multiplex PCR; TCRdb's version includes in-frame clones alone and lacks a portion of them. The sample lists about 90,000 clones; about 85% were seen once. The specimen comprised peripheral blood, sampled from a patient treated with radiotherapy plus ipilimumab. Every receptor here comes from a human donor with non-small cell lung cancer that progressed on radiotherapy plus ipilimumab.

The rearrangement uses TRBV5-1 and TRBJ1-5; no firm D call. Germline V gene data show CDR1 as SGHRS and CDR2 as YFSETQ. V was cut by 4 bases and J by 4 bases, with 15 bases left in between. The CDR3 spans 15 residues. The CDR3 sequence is CASSPAPGRNQPQHF. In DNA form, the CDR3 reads TGCGCCAGCAGCCCCGCCCCCGGCCGGAATCAGCCCCAGCATTTT.

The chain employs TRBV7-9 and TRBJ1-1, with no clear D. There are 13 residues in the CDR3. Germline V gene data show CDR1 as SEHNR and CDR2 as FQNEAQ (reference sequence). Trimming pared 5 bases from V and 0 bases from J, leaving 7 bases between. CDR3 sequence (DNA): TGTGCCAGCAGCCCCCCGGTGAACACTGAAGCTTTCTTT. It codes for CASSPPVNTEAFF. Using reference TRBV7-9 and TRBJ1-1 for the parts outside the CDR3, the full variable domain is DTGVSQNPRHKITKRGQNVTFRCDPISEHNRLYWYRQTLGQGPEFLTYFQNEAQLEKSRLLSDRFSAERPKGSFSTLEIQRTEQGDSAMYLCASSPPVNTEAFFGQGTRLTVV.